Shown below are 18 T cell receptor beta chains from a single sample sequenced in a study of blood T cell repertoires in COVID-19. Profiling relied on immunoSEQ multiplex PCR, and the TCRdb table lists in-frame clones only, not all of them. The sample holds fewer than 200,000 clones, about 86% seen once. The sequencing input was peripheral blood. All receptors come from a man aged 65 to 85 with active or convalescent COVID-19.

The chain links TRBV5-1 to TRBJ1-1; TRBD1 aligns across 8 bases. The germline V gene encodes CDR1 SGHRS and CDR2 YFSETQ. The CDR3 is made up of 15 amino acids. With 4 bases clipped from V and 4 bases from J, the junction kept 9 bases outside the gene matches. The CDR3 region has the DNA TGCGCCAGCAGCGCCCGTCAGGGGGCCGGCACTGAAGCTTTCTTT. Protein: CASSARQGAGTEAFF.

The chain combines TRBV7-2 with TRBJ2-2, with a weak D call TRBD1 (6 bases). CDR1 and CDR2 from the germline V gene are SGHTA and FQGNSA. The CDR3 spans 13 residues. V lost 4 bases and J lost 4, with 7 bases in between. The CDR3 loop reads CASSSQGTGELFF. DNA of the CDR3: TGTGCCAGCAGCTCACAGGGCACCGGGGAGCTGTTTTTT.

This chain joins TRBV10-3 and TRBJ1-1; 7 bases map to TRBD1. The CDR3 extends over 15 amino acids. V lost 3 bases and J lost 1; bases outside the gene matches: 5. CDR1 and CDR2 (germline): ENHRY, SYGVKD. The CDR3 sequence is CAISDPGQPNTEAFF. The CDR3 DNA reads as TGTGCCATCAGTGACCCGGGACAGCCGAACACTGAAGCTTTCTTT.

The CDR3, as DNA: TGTGCCAGTAGTATAGGTTCCGGGAGGGGTTCACCCCTCCACTTT. Amino acid sequence: CASSIGSGRGSPLHF. The chain carries TRBV19 and TRBJ1-6; D is possibly TRBD1 (5 bases). V was clipped by 1 base and J by 9 bases, with 13 bases between them. The CDR3 runs 15 residues. The germline CDR1 and CDR2 sequences are LNHDA and SQIVND (reference sequence). The entire variable domain, with the rest obtained from reference TRBV19 and TRBJ1-6, is as follows: DGGITQSPKYLFRKEGQNVTLSCEQNLNHDAMYWYRQDPGQGLRLIYYSQIVNDFQKGDIAEGYSVSREKKESFPLTVTSAQKNPTAFYLCASSIGSGRGSPLHFGNGTRLTVT.

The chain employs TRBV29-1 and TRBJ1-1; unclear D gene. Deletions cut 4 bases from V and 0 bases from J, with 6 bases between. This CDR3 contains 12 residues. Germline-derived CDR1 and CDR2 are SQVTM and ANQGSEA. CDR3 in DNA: TGCAGCGTTGCTAGGTTGAACACTGAAGCTTTCTTT. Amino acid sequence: CSVARLNTEAFF.

This chain's CDR3 is CASSMAVGLTTETQYF. Written as DNA, the CDR3 is TGTGCCAGTAGTATGGCAGTGGGACTCACGACGGAGACCCAGTACTTC. J is TRBJ2-5 and V is TRBV19; D possibly corresponds to TRBD2 (6 bases). Germline lookup yields CDR1 LNHDA and CDR2 SQIVND (reference sequence). V gave up 3 bases and J gave up 5 bases, with 19 bases separating them. The CDR3 consists of 16 residues.

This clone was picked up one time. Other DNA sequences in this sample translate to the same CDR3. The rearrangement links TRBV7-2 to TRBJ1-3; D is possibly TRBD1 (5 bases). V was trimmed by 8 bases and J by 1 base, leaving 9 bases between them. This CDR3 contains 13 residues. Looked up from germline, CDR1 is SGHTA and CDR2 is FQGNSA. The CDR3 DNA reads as TGTGCCAGCTCTTACAGGTCTGGAAACACCATATATTTT. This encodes CASSYRSGNTIYF. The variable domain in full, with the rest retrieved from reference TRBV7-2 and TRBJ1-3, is GAGVSQSPSNKVTEKGKDVELRCDPISGHTALYWYRQSLGQGLEFLIYFQGNSAPDKSGLPSDRFSAERTGGSVSTLTIQRTQQEDSAVYLCASSYRSGNTIYFGEGSWLTVV.

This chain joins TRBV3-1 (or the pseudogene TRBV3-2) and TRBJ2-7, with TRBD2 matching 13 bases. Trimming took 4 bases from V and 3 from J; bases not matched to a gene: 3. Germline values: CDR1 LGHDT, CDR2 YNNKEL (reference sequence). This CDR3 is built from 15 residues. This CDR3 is CASSLGLAGDYEQYF. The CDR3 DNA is TGTGCCAGCAGCCTCGGACTAGCGGGAGACTACGAGCAGTACTTC.

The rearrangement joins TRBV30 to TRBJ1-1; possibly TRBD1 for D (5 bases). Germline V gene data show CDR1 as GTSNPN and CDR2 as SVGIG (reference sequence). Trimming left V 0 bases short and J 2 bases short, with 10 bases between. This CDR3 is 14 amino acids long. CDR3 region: CAWSVRTPNTEAFF. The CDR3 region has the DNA TGTGCCTGGAGTGTACGGACACCTAACACTGAAGCTTTCTTT.

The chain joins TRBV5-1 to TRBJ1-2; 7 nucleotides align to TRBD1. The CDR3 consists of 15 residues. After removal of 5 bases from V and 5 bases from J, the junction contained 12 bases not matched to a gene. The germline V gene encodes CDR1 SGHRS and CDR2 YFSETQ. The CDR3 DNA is TGCGCCAGCAGGGTTACTACAGGGGATCTGTATGGCTACACCTTC. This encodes CASRVTTGDLYGYTF.

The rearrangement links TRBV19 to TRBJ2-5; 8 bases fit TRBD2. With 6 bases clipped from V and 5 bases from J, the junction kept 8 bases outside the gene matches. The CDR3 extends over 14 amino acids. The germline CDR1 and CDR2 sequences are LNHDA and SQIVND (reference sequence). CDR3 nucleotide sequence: TGTGCCAGTAGAGAGCGGGGGCCCAAGGAGACCCAGTACTTC. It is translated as CASRERGPKETQYF.

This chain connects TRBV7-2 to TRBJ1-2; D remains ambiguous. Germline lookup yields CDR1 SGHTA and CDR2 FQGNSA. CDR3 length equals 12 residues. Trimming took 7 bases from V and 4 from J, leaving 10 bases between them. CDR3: CASNDWSYGYTF. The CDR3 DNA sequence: TGTGCCAGCAACGACTGGTCCTATGGCTACACCTTC.

This CDR3 is CASSPPRGNDNEKLFF. The CDR3 coding sequence is TGTGCCAGCTCACCACCGAGGGGGAATGATAATGAAAAACTGTTTTTT. The chain employs TRBV18 and TRBJ1-4, with D tentatively TRBD1 (6 bases). Germline V CDR1 and CDR2: KGHSH, LQKENI. V lost 0 bases to trimming and J lost 4 bases, with 12 bases between them. This CDR3 comprises 16 residues. Supplemented by reference TRBV18 and TRBJ1-4, the full variable domain reads NAGVMQNPRHLVRRRGQEARLRCSPMKGHSHVYWYRQLPEEGLKFMVYLQKENIIDESGMPKERFSAEFPKEGPSILRIQQVVRGDSAAYFCASSPPRGNDNEKLFFGSGTQLSVL.

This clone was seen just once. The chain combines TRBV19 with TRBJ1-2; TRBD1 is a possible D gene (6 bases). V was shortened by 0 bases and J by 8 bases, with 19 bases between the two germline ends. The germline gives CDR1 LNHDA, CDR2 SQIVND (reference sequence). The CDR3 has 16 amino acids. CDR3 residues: CASSIERAYRAGGYTF. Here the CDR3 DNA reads TGTGCCAGTAGTATAGAACGGGCGTACAGGGCCGGAGGCTACACCTTC.

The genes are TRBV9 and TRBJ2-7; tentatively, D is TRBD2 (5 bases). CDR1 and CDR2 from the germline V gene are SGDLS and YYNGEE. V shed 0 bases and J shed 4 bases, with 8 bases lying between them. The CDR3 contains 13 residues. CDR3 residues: CASSVGAGYEQYF. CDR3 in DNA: TGTGCCAGCAGCGTAGGGGCGGGTTACGAGCAGTACTTC. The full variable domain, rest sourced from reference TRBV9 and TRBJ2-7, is DSGVTQTPKHLITATGQRVTLRCSPRSGDLSVYWYQQSLDQGLQFLIQYYNGEERAKGNILERFSAQQFPDLHSELNLSSLELGDSALYFCASSVGAGYEQYFGPGTRLTVT.

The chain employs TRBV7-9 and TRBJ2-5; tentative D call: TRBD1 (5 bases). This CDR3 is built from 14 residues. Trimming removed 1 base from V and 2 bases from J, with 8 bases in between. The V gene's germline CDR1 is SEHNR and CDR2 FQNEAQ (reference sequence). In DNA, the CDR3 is TGTGCCAGCAGCTTAGGGGGCGAGCAAGAGACCCAGTACTTC. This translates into CASSLGGEQETQYF.

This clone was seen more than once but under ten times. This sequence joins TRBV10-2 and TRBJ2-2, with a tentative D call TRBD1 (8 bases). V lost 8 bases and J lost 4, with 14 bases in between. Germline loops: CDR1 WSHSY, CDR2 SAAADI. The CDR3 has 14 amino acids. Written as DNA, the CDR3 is TGCGCCAGCGAACAGGGGGGGGGCACCGGGGAGCTGTTTTTT. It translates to CASEQGGGTGELFF.

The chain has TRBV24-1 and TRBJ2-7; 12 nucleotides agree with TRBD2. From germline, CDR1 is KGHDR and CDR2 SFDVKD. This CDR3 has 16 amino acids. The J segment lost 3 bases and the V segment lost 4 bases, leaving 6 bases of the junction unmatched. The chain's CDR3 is CATSDPLTSGSYEQYF. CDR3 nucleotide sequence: TGTGCCACCAGTGACCCCCTGACTAGCGGGAGCTACGAGCAGTACTTC.